The T cell receptor (beta chain) described here comes from a study of CD8 T cells in Susac syndrome (dated by TCRdb to the late 2010s). Notes on the research overall: The study used repertoire sequencing to test whether antigen drove CD8+ T cell activation and differentiation in Susac syndrome. What the work shows at the level of the full study, not this receptor alone: The TCR sequencing and HLA analysis was acknowledged to have included a relatively small number of individuals.

High-throughput TCR beta sequencing profiled peripheral blood CD8+ and CD4+ T cells from healthy donors, Susac syndrome patients and multiple sclerosis patients. The healthy donors served as controls matched for age and sex. Bulk CD8+ and CD4+ T cells were purified magnetically by negative isolation, whereas CD8+ TEMRA cells were enriched by FACS. Blood was drawn into EDTA tubes, processed within 24 hours, and PBMCs were isolated by density gradient centrifugation. PBMCs intended for TCR sequencing were cryopreserved in liquid nitrogen and thawed later in a water bath at 37 degrees C. Purity of sorted or isolated CD4+, CD8+ and CD8+ TEMRA cells was at least 90%. RNA was extracted using the RNeasy kit, and roughly 0.45 to 1 ug of the RNA was reverse transcribed with random hexamers. The immunoSEQ multiplex PCR assay, covering 54 Vbeta and 13 Jbeta segments, was used to amplify TCR beta CDR3 regions. PCR amplification bias was corrected by using a synthetic template baseline for primer optimization and computational correction. As for how the authors treated the data: Reads were annotated to V, D and J genes per IMGT and analyzed with immunoSEQ Analyzer, keeping only productive sequences. Clonality was calculated as one minus the Shannon entropy normalized by log2 of the number of productive unique sequences. For each patient and control, public and private clones were evaluated within the 100 most prevalent clones. Clones were defined as Susac-specific when absent from the healthy and MS cohorts, from about 1,100 published viral clones and from other ImmuneACCESS disease sequences. The public reads were reanalyzed by TCRdb: fastp trimming at Q25, MiXCR alignment, in-frame beta chains only. Here each entry gathers all rows of one CDR3 protein and keeps the most common genes and DNA. V and J calls and clone size were set by TCRdb, not the authors. The sample table contains 150,000 to 200,000 distinct CDR3 sequences; only one count was recorded for about 94% of them. More than 0.11% of the sample is held by the ten biggest clonotypes.

CDR1 and CDR2, per the germline V gene, are SGHRS and YFSETQ. Trimming costs V 0 bases and J 4 bases, and their ends lie 13 bases apart. Spanning cysteine to phenylalanine, the CDR3 consists of 15 amino acids. Solely the CDR3 DNA is kept, with 45 bases framed from the first base. This clonotype was recorded a few times. Its binding antigen is unknown. The record has no base qualities; no much larger clone is one base away. The clonotype was recovered from a human donor in good health. The V and J segments used are TRBV5-1 and TRBJ1-2; the D gene identity is not certain. Specimen: CD4+ T cells from PBMCs. At the DNA level, the sequence is TGCGCCAGCAGCTTGGGCGGCGAATCTCGCTATGGCTACACCTTC. Its protein is CASSLGGESRYGYTF.